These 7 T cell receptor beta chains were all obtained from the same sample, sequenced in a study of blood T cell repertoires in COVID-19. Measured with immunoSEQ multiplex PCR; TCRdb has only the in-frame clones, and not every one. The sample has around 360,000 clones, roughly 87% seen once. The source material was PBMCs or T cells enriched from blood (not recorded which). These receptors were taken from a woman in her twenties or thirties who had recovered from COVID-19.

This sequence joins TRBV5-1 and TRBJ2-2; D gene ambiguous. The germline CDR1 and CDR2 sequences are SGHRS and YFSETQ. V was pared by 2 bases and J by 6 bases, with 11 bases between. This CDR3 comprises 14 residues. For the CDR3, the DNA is TGCGCCAGCAGCTTTGGGCCGCTCCCCGGGGAGCTGTTTTTT. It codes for CASSFGPLPGELFF.

The CDR3 sequence: CASSLERFRDTQYF. The CDR3 coding sequence is TGTGCCAGCAGCTTGGAGCGGTTCCGGGATACGCAGTATTTT. The rearrangement links TRBV7-2 to TRBJ2-3, with D perhaps matching TRBD2 (5 bases). Trimming removed 3 bases from V and 6 bases from J, with 13 bases in between. There are 14 residues in the CDR3. Germline CDR1 SGHTA, CDR2 FQGNSA. The full variable domain, with the rest looked up from reference TRBV7-2 and TRBJ2-3, is GAGVSQSPSNKVTEKGKDVELRCDPISGHTALYWYRQSLGQGLEFLIYFQGNSAPDKSGLPSDRFSAERTGGSVSTLTIQRTQQEDSAVYLCASSLERFRDTQYFGPGTRLTVL.

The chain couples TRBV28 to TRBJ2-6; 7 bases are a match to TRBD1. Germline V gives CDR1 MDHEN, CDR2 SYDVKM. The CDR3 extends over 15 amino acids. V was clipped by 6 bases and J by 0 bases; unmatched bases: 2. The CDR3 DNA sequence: TGTGCCAGCAGCCGGGACAGCTCTGGGGCCAACGTCCTGACTTTC. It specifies CASSRDSSGANVLTF.

Written as DNA, the CDR3 is TGTGCCAGCAGTTTAGCGGGACGGGAGCAGTACTTC. As protein: CASSLAGREQYF. The chain has TRBV27 and TRBJ2-7, with a weak D call TRBD2 (6 bases). The V end was cut by 2 bases, the J end by 7 bases, with 9 bases between. The length of the CDR3 is 12 residues. The germline V gene encodes CDR1 MNHEY and CDR2 SMNVEV (reference sequence).

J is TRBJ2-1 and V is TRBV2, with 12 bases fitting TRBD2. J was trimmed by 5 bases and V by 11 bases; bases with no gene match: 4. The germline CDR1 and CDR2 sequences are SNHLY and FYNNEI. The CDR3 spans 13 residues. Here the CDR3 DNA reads TGTGCCTCTCTAGCGGGAGGGAACAATGAGCAGTTCTTC. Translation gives CASLAGGNNEQFF. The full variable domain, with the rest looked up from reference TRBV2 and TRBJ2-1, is EPEVTQTPSHQVTQMGQEVILRCVPISNHLYFYWYRQILGQKVEFLVSFYNNEISEKSEIFDDQFSVERPDGSNFTLKIRSTKLEDSAMYFCASLAGGNNEQFFGPGTRLTVL.

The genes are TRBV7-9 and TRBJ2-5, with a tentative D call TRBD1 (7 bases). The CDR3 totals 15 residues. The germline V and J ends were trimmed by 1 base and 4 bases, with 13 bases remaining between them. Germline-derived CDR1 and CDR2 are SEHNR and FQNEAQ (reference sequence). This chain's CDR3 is CASSLGAGGGETQYF. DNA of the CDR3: TGTGCCAGCAGCTTAGGGGCAGGGGGAGGAGAGACCCAGTACTTC. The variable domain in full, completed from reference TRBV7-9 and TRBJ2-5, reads DTGVSQNPRHKITKRGQNVTFRCDPISEHNRLYWYRQTLGQGPEFLTYFQNEAQLEKSRLLSDRFSAERPKGSFSTLEIQRTEQGDSAMYLCASSLGAGGGETQYFGPGTRLLVL.

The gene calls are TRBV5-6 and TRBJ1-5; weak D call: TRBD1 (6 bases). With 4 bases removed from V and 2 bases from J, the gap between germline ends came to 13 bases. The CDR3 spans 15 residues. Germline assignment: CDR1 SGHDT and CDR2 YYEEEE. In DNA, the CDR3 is TGTGCCAGCAGCCCAGGGGTCGGTGGCAATCAGCCCCAGCATTTT. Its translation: CASSPGVGGNQPQHF.